This TCR beta chain was captured in a study of blood T cell repertoires in COVID-19 (dated by TCRdb to 2020 to 2022). About the study as a whole: The collaborator samples originated in the United States, Italy and Spain and spanned the acute and convalescent phases of COVID-19. The samples were drawn from the first 160 participants of the ongoing ImmuneRACE study and from more than 1,000 subjects provided by 6 global collaborators. Where available, HLA class I and class II types were obtained from metadata supplied by the sample provider rather than from assay-based typing. The repertoires were released in a freely available public database meant as a resource for research on the immune response to SARS-CoV-2. The prospective study material was composed of cDNA or gDNA derived from T cells, B-cell-depleted T cells, or PBMCs. Deeply sampled blood TCRbeta repertoires from subjects exposed to, actively infected with, or recovered from COVID-19 were included in the dataset. Nearly every sample came with metadata listing a de-identified subject ID, COVID-19 status, age in years and sex. The research as a whole found: The quantity of clinical and demographic metadata differed by source and by participant and was supplied without curation.

For this clone: Which antigen it targets is not known. Per-base qualities were not stored, and no clone one base away is much larger.

CDR1 SGHRS and CDR2 YFSETQ were looked up in the germline V gene. The CDR3 holds 16 amino acids from the cysteine to the phenylalanine. Only the CDR3 region is kept as DNA, spanning 48 bases read in frame from base 1. V and J lose 4 bases and 3 bases, and a span of 19 bases separates them. TCRbeta CDR3 regions were amplified from genomic DNA by means of the immunoSEQ Assay, a bias-controlled multiplex PCR. For the original study's pipeline: Within the assay, amplification of reference gene primers was used to estimate how many nucleated cells each sample contained. To quantify the absolute abundance of each unique TCRbeta CDR3 rearrangement, sequence reads were collapsed and filtered. For each sample, productive Simpson clonality was calculated as the square root of Simpson's diversity index across productive rearrangements. TCRdb took over this immuneACCESS table, retaining in-frame rearrangements with V and J assigned. Such tables are incomplete; in checked studies, under half of the missing clones stem from an unresolved V gene, and the remainder is unexplained. V, J and clone size are taken as reported in that table, and D and trimming were inferred from the DNA itself. The sample profile shows roughly 6,100 clones; under 95% of them were found once. The ten largest account for around 50% of the sample.

Each collaborating institution followed its own protocols to collect whole blood in K2EDTA tubes. For TCRbeta analysis, collaborators shipped samples in one of three forms: frozen whole blood, isolated PBMCs, or DNA extracted from either of those sample types. The chain is made from TRBV5-1 and TRBJ1-1, and the D gene may be TRBD1, 6 bases matching. The TCR sequence derives from a human donor in a cohort sampled during active COVID-19. The sequenced sample consisted of peripheral blood. The DNA sequence is given as TGCGCCAGCAGCCCTGGGACACCCCAATCGGACACTGAAGCTTTCTTT. It translates as CASSPGTPQSDTEAFF.